These T cell receptor beta chains were read from a single sample in a study of T cell clones after liver transplantation. Sequencing was performed with immunoSEQ multiplex PCR; in TCRdb, only in-frame clones are kept and a portion is missing. The repertoire includes 95,000 to 130,000 clones, approximately 90% of them detected once, and around 0.86% sits in the top ten. The sample in question was CD4+ T cells from blood, obtained 12 months after liver transplant. These receptors were obtained from a human patient who received a liver transplant. A subset of T cells may come from the graft donor. CDR3s include the opening cysteine and the closing phenylalanine or tryptophan. A D gene is named only where the DNA matches it firmly. Not every row has a clone size; where given, it reads once, few, many or a size class.

J gene: TRBJ2-7
D gene: TRBD2
clone size: -
V gene: TRBV7-9
CDR3 DNA: TGTGCCAGCAGCCCGCGGACTAGCGACTACGAGCAGTACTTC
CDR3 protein: CASSPRTSDYEQYF

J gene: TRBJ2-1
D gene: TRBD2
clone size: -
V gene: TRBV27
CDR3 DNA: TGTGCCAGCAGTTTAAGTGGCGGGAGGAGCAATGAGCAGTTCTTC
CDR3 protein: CASSLSGGRSNEQFF

J gene: TRBJ1-1
D gene: -
clone size: -
V gene: TRBV7-2
CDR3 DNA: TGTGCCAGCAGCTTAGTGACTTTGAACACTGAAGCTTTCTTT
CDR3 protein: CASSLVTLNTEAFF

J gene: TRBJ2-2
D gene: TRBD1
clone size: -
V gene: TRBV9
CDR3 DNA: TGTGCCAGCAGCTTAAGACAGGGCGCCGGGGAGCTGTTTTTT
CDR3 protein: CASSLRQGAGELFF

J gene: TRBJ2-1
D gene: -
clone size: -
V gene: TRBV30
CDR3 DNA: TGTGCCTGGAGGGGGAGATCGGGTGAGCAGTTCTTC
CDR3 protein: CAWRGRSGEQFF

J gene: TRBJ2-7
D gene: TRBD2
clone size: -
V gene: TRBV6-5
CDR3 DNA: TGTGCCAGCAGTTACGACCGGACTAGCGGTGACGAGCAGTACTTC
CDR3 protein: CASSYDRTSGDEQYF

J gene: TRBJ1-5
D gene: -
clone size: -
V gene: TRBV15
CDR3 DNA: TGTGCCACCAGCAGAGATAACGTAGTTTTTCAGCCCCAGCATTTT
CDR3 protein: CATSRDNVVFQPQHF

J gene: TRBJ2-7
D gene: -
clone size: -
V gene: TRBV30
CDR3 DNA: TGTGCCTGGAGTCGGGACCGACGCCAGGAGCAGTACTTC
CDR3 protein: CAWSRDRRQEQYF

J gene: TRBJ2-1
D gene: TRBD1
clone size: -
V gene: TRBV2
CDR3 DNA: TGTGCCAGTACGGGACAGATTTACAATGAGCAGTTCTTC
CDR3 protein: CASTGQIYNEQFF

J gene: TRBJ1-2
D gene: -
clone size: few
V gene: TRBV5-1
CDR3 DNA: TGCGCCAGCAGCTTAGCGGATAACTATGGCTACACCTTC
CDR3 protein: CASSLADNYGYTF

J gene: TRBJ2-1
D gene: TRBD1
clone size: once
V gene: TRBV7-6
CDR3 DNA: TGTGCCAGCAGCTTAGCCCCGACAGGGGGGGCGTACAATGAGCAGTTCTTC
CDR3 protein: CASSLAPTGGAYNEQFF

J gene: TRBJ2-2
D gene: TRBD2
clone size: -
V gene: TRBV5-4
CDR3 DNA: TGTGCCAGCAGCTCAGCGGGAGTGGTCACCGGGGAGCTGTTTTTT
CDR3 protein: CASSSAGVVTGELFF

J gene: TRBJ2-3
D gene: -
clone size: -
V gene: TRBV6-5
CDR3 DNA: TGTGCCAGCAGCCCCAGCGGGAGCACAGATACGCAGTATTTT
CDR3 protein: CASSPSGSTDTQYF

J gene: TRBJ1-1
D gene: TRBD1
clone size: -
V gene: TRBV5-4
CDR3 DNA: TGTGCCAGCAGCAAGGGACAGGGGCTTGAGGCTTTCTTT
CDR3 protein: CASSKGQGLEAFF

J gene: TRBJ2-3
D gene: -
clone size: -
V gene: TRBV29-1
CDR3 DNA: TGCAGCGTTGTGGCAGGCACAGATACGCAGTATTTT
CDR3 protein: CSVVAGTDTQYF

J gene: TRBJ2-2
D gene: -
clone size: -
V gene: TRBV6-5
CDR3 DNA: TGTGCCAGCAGTCCAAACACCGGGGAGCTGTTTTTT
CDR3 protein: CASSPNTGELFF

J gene: TRBJ2-7
D gene: -
clone size: -
V gene: TRBV28
CDR3 DNA: TGTGCCAGCAAGGGCTCTTCCGGCGAGCAGTACTTC
CDR3 protein: CASKGSSGEQYF

J gene: TRBJ2-2
D gene: TRBD2
clone size: -
V gene: TRBV10-3
CDR3 DNA: TGTGCCATCAGTGGGACTAGCGGGAGCGTAATCGGGGAGCTGTTTTTT
CDR3 protein: CAISGTSGSVIGELFF

J gene: TRBJ1-2
D gene: TRBD1
clone size: -
V gene: TRBV19
CDR3 DNA: TGTGCCAGTATCCCGTCAGCCGACAGGGACTATGGCTACACCTTC
CDR3 protein: CASIPSADRDYGYTF

J gene: TRBJ1-3
D gene: -
clone size: -
V gene: TRBV6-1
CDR3 DNA: TGTGCCAGCAGTGAAACAGGGTGGGCTGGAAACACCATATATTTT
CDR3 protein: CASSETGWAGNTIYF

J gene: TRBJ2-7
D gene: -
clone size: -
V gene: TRBV19
CDR3 DNA: TGTGCCAGTAGTCGGCTAGCCTCCTACGAGCAGTACTTC
CDR3 protein: CASSRLASYEQYF

J gene: TRBJ2-7
D gene: TRBD2
clone size: -
V gene: TRBV6-5
CDR3 DNA: TGTGCCAGCAGCATACGGGGGGTATATCCTAGCGAGCAGTACTTC
CDR3 protein: CASSIRGVYPSEQYF

J gene: TRBJ2-7
D gene: -
clone size: -
V gene: TRBV5-1
CDR3 DNA: TGCGCCAGCAGCGCCTGGGACTTCCCGGAGAGGCAGTACTTC
CDR3 protein: CASSAWDFPERQYF

J gene: TRBJ2-1
D gene: -
clone size: -
V gene: TRBV27
CDR3 DNA: TGTGCCAGCAGTTGGGTGACTAGGACCAATGAGCAGTTCTTC
CDR3 protein: CASSWVTRTNEQFF

J gene: TRBJ2-2
D gene: TRBD1
clone size: -
V gene: TRBV15
CDR3 DNA: TGTGCCACCAGCCTTCCGGACAGGGGGCTAACCGGGGAGCTGTTTTTT
CDR3 protein: CATSLPDRGLTGELFF

J gene: TRBJ1-2
D gene: TRBD1
clone size: -
V gene: TRBV18
CDR3 DNA: TGTGCCAGCTCACAGGGACAGGAACTAAACTATGGCTACACCTTC
CDR3 protein: CASSQGQELNYGYTF

J gene: TRBJ2-2
D gene: TRBD2
clone size: -
V gene: TRBV25-1
CDR3 DNA: TGTGCCAGCACCCTAGCGGGAGGGAAAACCGGGGAGCTGTTTTTT
CDR3 protein: CASTLAGGKTGELFF

J gene: TRBJ1-5
D gene: -
clone size: -
V gene: TRBV28
CDR3 DNA: TGTGCCAGCAGCTCCACAGGGATCAATCAGCCCCAGCATTTT
CDR3 protein: CASSSTGINQPQHF

J gene: TRBJ2-7
D gene: TRBD1
clone size: -
V gene: TRBV7-9
CDR3 DNA: TGTGCCAGCAGCTCGTCCGGGACAGGGATCAACGAGCAGTACTTC
CDR3 protein: CASSSSGTGINEQYF

J gene: TRBJ2-7
D gene: -
clone size: -
V gene: TRBV18
CDR3 DNA: TGTGCCAGCCACCCGGAGGTCCTCTCCTACGAGCAGTACTTC
CDR3 protein: CASHPEVLSYEQYF

J gene: TRBJ2-1
D gene: TRBD2
clone size: -
V gene: TRBV28
CDR3 DNA: TGTGCCAGCAGTTACGGGGCGACAGGGGTACTAGCGGGAGTGGGAAATGAGCAGTTCTTC
CDR3 protein: CASSYGATGVLAGVGNEQFF

J gene: TRBJ2-5
D gene: TRBD2
clone size: -
V gene: TRBV19
CDR3 DNA: TGTGCCAGTATCCGGGGACTAGCGGAACCCCAGTACTTC
CDR3 protein: CASIRGLAEPQYF

J gene: TRBJ1-4
D gene: TRBD1
clone size: -
V gene: TRBV5-5
CDR3 DNA: TGTGCCAGCAATGGGGGACAGATCAATGAAAAACTGTTTTTT
CDR3 protein: CASNGGQINEKLFF

J gene: TRBJ2-7
D gene: TRBD1
clone size: -
V gene: TRBV7-2
CDR3 DNA: TGTGCCAGCAGCTTAGGTGGGGCAGGACAGGGTCCCCACGAGCAGTACTTC
CDR3 protein: CASSLGGAGQGPHEQYF

J gene: TRBJ2-7
D gene: TRBD1
clone size: -
V gene: TRBV7-6
CDR3 DNA: TGTGCCAGCAGCTTGGTACAGGGGAGATCCTACGAGCAGTACTTC
CDR3 protein: CASSLVQGRSYEQYF

J gene: TRBJ1-2
D gene: TRBD1
clone size: few
V gene: TRBV2
CDR3 DNA: TGTGCCAGCAGTGAAGCGGGGACAGGGAGGAGCTACACCTTC
CDR3 protein: CASSEAGTGRSYTF

J gene: TRBJ1-2
D gene: -
clone size: few
V gene: TRBV6-6
CDR3 DNA: TGTGCCAGCAGGTCCCGGAGGGGCCCTGTCTATGGCTACACCTTC
CDR3 protein: CASRSRRGPVYGYTF

J gene: TRBJ1-5
D gene: -
clone size: -
V gene: TRBV18
CDR3 DNA: TGTGCCAGCTCACCACCGGGGGCTAGCAATCAGCCCCAGCATTTT
CDR3 protein: CASSPPGASNQPQHF

J gene: TRBJ2-1
D gene: TRBD1
clone size: -
V gene: TRBV4-1
CDR3 DNA: TGCGCCAGCAGCCAAGAATCGCCCAGGGGGCTGTTATACAATGAGCAGTTCTTC
CDR3 protein: CASSQESPRGLLYNEQFF

J gene: TRBJ2-5
D gene: TRBD2
clone size: -
V gene: TRBV19
CDR3 DNA: TGTGCCAGTAGTATAGATCGGCGGGAGGATGCCCAGTACTTC
CDR3 protein: CASSIDRREDAQYF

J gene: TRBJ2-3
D gene: -
clone size: -
V gene: TRBV5-6
CDR3 DNA: TGTGCCAGCAGGGGTACCCCCCCCACAGATACGCAGTATTTT
CDR3 protein: CASRGTPPTDTQYF

J gene: TRBJ1-5
D gene: -
clone size: -
V gene: TRBV6-1
CDR3 DNA: TGTGCCAGCAGTGAAAGTGGCAGGGTCAATCAGCCCCAGCATTTT
CDR3 protein: CASSESGRVNQPQHF

J gene: TRBJ2-3
D gene: -
clone size: -
V gene: TRBV5-1
CDR3 DNA: TGCGCCAGCAGCTTTTCCGGGGCCGAGACAGATACGCAGTATTTT
CDR3 protein: CASSFSGAETDTQYF

J gene: TRBJ2-6
D gene: TRBD1
clone size: -
V gene: TRBV18
CDR3 DNA: TGTGCCAGCTCACCACCCGAAGAGGGGGCGGCCGGGGCCAACGTCCTGACTTTC
CDR3 protein: CASSPPEEGAAGANVLTF

J gene: TRBJ2-7
D gene: TRBD2
clone size: -
V gene: TRBV5-1
CDR3 DNA: TGCGCCAGCAGCTCCCGACTAGCGGGAGGTTCGACCTACGAGCAGTACTTC
CDR3 protein: CASSSRLAGGSTYEQYF

J gene: TRBJ2-1
D gene: -
clone size: -
V gene: TRBV18
CDR3 DNA: TGTGCCAGCTCACCACCAAAGGGATTGGCAAATGAGCAGTTCTTC
CDR3 protein: CASSPPKGLANEQFF

J gene: TRBJ2-5
D gene: TRBD2
clone size: -
V gene: TRBV7-8
CDR3 DNA: TGTGCCAGCAGCTTAGCGCATAGCGGGAGTAGGACCCAGTACTTC
CDR3 protein: CASSLAHSGSRTQYF

J gene: TRBJ2-5
D gene: -
clone size: -
V gene: TRBV7-9
CDR3 DNA: TGTGCCAGCAGCTTAGGTGGGCCAGCACAAGAGACCCAGTACTTC
CDR3 protein: CASSLGGPAQETQYF

J gene: TRBJ1-2
D gene: -
clone size: -
V gene: TRBV19
CDR3 DNA: TGTGCCACCTCACAGCCCTATGGGGGCTACACCTTC
CDR3 protein: CATSQPYGGYTF

J gene: TRBJ1-5
D gene: -
clone size: -
V gene: TRBV10-3
CDR3 DNA: TGTGCCATCAGCCCGGGACCCACGGGCAGCAATCAGCCCCAGCATTTT
CDR3 protein: CAISPGPTGSNQPQHF

J gene: TRBJ2-5
D gene: TRBD1
clone size: -
V gene: TRBV6-5
CDR3 DNA: TGTGCCAGCAGCCCGGTTGGACAGGGCCAAGAGACCCAGTACTTC
CDR3 protein: CASSPVGQGQETQYF

J gene: TRBJ2-1
D gene: -
clone size: -
V gene: TRBV29-1
CDR3 DNA: TGCAGCGCGGAGAGAGCGCAGGGTGAGCAGTTCTTC
CDR3 protein: CSAERAQGEQFF

J gene: TRBJ2-7
D gene: -
clone size: -
V gene: TRBV4-2
CDR3 DNA: TGTGCCAGCAGCCAAGAATCCGGGCTCGAGCAGTACTTC
CDR3 protein: CASSQESGLEQYF

J gene: TRBJ2-1
D gene: -
clone size: -
V gene: TRBV7-2
CDR3 DNA: TGTGCCAGCAGCCCGGGACCGTCCGGCTCCTACAATGAGCAGTTCTTC
CDR3 protein: CASSPGPSGSYNEQFF